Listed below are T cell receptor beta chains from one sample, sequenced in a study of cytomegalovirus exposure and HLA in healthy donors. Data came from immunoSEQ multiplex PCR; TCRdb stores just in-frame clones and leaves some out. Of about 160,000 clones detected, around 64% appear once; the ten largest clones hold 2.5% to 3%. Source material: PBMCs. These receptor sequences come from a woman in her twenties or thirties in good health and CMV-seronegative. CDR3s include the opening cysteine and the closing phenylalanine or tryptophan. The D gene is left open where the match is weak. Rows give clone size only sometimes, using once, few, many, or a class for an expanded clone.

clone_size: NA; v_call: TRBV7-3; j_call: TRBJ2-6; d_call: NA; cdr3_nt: TGTGCCAGCAGCTTACAGGGAACAGGGGCCAACGTCCTGACTTTC; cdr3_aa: CASSLQGTGANVLTF
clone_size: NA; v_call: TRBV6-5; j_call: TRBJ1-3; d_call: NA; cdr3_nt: TGTGCCAGCAGTTACTCACGGGGGAACACCATATATTTT; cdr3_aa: CASSYSRGNTIYF
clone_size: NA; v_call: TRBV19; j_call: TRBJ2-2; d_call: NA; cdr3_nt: TGTGCCAGTAGGGAGAGGGTTACCGGGGAGCTGTTTTTT; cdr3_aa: CASRERVTGELFF
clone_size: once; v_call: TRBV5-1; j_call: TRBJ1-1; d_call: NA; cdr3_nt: TGCGCCAGCAGCTTGGGGAGCACTGAAGCTTTCTTT; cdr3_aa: CASSLGSTEAFF
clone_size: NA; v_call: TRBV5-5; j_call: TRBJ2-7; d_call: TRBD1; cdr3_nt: TGTGCCAGCAGCCGTCCGGGACAGGGGGCCTACGAGCAGTACTTC; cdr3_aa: CASSRPGQGAYEQYF
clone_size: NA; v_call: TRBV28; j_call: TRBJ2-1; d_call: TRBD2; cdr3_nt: TGTGCCAGCATCCCGGGACTAGCGGTCCACAGGGGGGGTGAGCAGTTCTTC; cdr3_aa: CASIPGLAVHRGGEQFF
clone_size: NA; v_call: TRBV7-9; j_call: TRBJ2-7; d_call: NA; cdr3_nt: TGTGCCAGCAGCAAAACTGAGTCCTACGAGCAGTACTTC; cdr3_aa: CASSKTESYEQYF
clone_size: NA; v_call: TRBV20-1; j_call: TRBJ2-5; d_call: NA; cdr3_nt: TGCAGTTCGACTAAGTTAGAGACCCAGTACTTC; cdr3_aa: CSSTKLETQYF
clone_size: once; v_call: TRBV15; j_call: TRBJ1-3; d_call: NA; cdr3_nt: TGTGCCACCAGCAGAGGTATTACTGGAAACACCATATATTTT; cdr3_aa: CATSRGITGNTIYF
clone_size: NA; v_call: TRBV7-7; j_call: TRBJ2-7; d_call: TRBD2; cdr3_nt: TGTGCCAGCAGCCTTAGCGGGGACTCCTACGAGCAGTACTTC; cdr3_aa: CASSLSGDSYEQYF
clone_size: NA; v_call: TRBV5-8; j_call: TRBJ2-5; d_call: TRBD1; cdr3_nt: TGTGCCAGCAGCAGACAGGGTTGGCAGACCCAGTACTTC; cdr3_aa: CASSRQGWQTQYF
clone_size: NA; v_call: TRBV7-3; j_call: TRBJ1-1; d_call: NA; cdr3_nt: TGTGCCAGCAGCTCTGGACAGACCCCTGAAGCTTTCTTT; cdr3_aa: CASSSGQTPEAFF
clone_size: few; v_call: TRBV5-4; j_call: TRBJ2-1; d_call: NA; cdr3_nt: TGTGCCAGCAGCTTCCGGAGGGCCGGGGAGCAGTTCTTC; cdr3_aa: CASSFRRAGEQFF
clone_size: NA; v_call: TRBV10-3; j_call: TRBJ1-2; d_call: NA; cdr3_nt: TGTGCCATCAGTGAACACGATGGCTACACCTTC; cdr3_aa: CAISEHDGYTF
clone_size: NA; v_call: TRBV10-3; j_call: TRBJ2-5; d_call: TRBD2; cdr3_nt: TGTGCCACCTCCCGACTAGCGGGGGAGGAAGAGACCCAGTACTTC; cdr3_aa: CATSRLAGEEETQYF
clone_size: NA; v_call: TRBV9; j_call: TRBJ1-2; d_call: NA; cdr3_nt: TGTGCCAGCAGCGAGTATGACCTAGGGGCGGGCTACACCTTC; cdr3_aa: CASSEYDLGAGYTF
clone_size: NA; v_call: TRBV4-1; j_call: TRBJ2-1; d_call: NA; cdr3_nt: TGCGCCAGCAGCCAGCATACAGGGAACAACCCCCCCGATGAGCAGTTCTTC; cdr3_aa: CASSQHTGNNPPDEQFF
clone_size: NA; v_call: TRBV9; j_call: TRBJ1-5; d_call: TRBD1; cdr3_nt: TGTGCCAGCAGCGCCGGACAGGGGCTTAATCAGCCCCAGCATTTT; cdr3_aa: CASSAGQGLNQPQHF
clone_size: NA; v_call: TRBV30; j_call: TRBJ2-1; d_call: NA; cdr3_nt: TGTGCCTGGAGTTCCGGGCCCCGCGGGGAGTTCTTC; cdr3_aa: CAWSSGPRGEFF
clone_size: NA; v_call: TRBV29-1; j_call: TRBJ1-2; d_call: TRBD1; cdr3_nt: TGCAGCGTCCAACAGGGGGCCACTAACTATGGCTACACCTTC; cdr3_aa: CSVQQGATNYGYTF
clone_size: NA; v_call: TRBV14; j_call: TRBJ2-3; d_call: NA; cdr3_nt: TGTGCCAGCAGCACAGGGTCAGCAGATACGCAGTATTTT; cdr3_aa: CASSTGSADTQYF
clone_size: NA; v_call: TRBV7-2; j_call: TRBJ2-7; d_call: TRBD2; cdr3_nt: TGTGCCAGCAACTTAGAAGGGACTAGCGGGACCTACGAGCAGTACTTC; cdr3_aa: CASNLEGTSGTYEQYF
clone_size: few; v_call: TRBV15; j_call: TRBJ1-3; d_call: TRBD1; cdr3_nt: TGTGCCACCAGCAGAGGGGCAGGGGGCGCGGGAGGAAACACCATATATTTT; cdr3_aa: CATSRGAGGAGGNTIYF
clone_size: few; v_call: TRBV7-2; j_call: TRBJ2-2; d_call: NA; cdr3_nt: TGTGCCAGCACCATCCCGGGACTTAACACCGGGGAGCTGTTTTTT; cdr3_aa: CASTIPGLNTGELFF
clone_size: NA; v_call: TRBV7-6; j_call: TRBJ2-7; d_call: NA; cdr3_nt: TGTGCCAGCAGCTTAGACAGGGTGTCCTACGAGCAGTACTTC; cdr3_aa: CASSLDRVSYEQYF
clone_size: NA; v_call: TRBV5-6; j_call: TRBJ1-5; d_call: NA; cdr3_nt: TGTGCCAGCAGCTTCGGGGGACGAAGCAATCAGCCCCAGCATTTT; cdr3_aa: CASSFGGRSNQPQHF
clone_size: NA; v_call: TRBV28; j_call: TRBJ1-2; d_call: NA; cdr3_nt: TGTGCCAGCAGTCCCGGGGGAGCCGGGGGTCGCTACACCTTC; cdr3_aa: CASSPGGAGGRYTF
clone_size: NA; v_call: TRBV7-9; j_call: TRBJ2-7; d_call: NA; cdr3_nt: TGTGCCAGCAGCCAAGGACAGCCTCCAAACGAGCAGTACTTC; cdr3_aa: CASSQGQPPNEQYF
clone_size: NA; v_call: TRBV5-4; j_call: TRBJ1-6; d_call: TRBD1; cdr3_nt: TGTGCCAGCAGCGTGGGCAGGACAGGGAATAATTCACCCCTCCACTTT; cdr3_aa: CASSVGRTGNNSPLHF
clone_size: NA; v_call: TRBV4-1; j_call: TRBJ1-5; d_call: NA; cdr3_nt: TGCGCCAGCAGCCAGACGACAGTTCTCAATCAGCCCCAGCATTTT; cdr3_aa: CASSQTTVLNQPQHF
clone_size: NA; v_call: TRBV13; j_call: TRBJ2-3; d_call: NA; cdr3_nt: TGTGCCGGACACACAGATACGCAGTATTTT; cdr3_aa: CAGHTDTQYF
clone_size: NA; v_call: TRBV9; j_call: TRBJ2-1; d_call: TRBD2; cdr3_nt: TGTGCCAGCAGCGTCGGACTAGCTTTAAATGAGCAGTTCTTC; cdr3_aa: CASSVGLALNEQFF
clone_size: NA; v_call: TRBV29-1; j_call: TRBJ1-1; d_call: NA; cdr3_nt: TGCAGCGTTGTCAGGGACACTGAAGCTTTCTTT; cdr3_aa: CSVVRDTEAFF
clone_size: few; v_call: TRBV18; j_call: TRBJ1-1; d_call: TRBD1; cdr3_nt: TGTGCCAGCTCACCGATAACAGGGGACACTGAAGCTTTCTTT; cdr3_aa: CASSPITGDTEAFF
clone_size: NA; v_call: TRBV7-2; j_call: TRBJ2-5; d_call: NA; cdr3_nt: TGTGCCAGCAGCCCGAGAGGGAGAGAGACCCAGTACTTC; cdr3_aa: CASSPRGRETQYF
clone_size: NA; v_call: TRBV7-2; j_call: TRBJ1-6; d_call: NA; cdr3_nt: TGTGCCAGCACCATCCGGCAGGCCGGGGATTCACCCCTCCACTTT; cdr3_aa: CASTIRQAGDSPLHF
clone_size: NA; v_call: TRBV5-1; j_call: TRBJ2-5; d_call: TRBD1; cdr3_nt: TGCGCCAGCAGCTCGGGCCATCAAGGGGGCTGGGAGACCCAGTACTTC; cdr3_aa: CASSSGHQGGWETQYF
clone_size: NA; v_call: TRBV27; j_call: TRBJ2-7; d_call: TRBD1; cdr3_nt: TGTGCCAGCTCCGGACAGGCTGGGCAGCAGTACTTC; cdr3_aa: CASSGQAGQQYF
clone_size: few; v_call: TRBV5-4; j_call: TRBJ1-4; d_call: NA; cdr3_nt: TGTGCCAGCAGCGCCAGGGGAACTAATGAAAAACTGTTTTTT; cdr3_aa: CASSARGTNEKLFF
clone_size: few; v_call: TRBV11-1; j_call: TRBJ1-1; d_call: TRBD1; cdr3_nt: TGTGCCAGCAGCTTAGCGCCCATGACAGGGACGGATTTCTTT; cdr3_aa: CASSLAPMTGTDFF
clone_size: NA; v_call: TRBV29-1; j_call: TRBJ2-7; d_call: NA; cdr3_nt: TGCAGCGCCGTAACGCGGGTCGAGCAGTACTTC; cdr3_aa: CSAVTRVEQYF
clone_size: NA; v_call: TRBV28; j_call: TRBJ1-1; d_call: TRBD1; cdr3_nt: TGTGCCGGTAGGACAGGGACGAACACTGAAGCTTTCTTT; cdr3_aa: CAGRTGTNTEAFF
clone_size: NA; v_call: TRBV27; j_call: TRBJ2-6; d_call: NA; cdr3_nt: TGTGCCAGCAGTACAGGGTTTGGGGCCAACGTCCTGACTTTC; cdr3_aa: CASSTGFGANVLTF
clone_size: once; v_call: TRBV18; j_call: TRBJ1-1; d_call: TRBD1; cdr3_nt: TGTGCCAGCTCAGAACGGACAGGGGGTGAGGGGTTAACTGAAGCTTTCTTT; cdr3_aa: CASSERTGGEGLTEAFF
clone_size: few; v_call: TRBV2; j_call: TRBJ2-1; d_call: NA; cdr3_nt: TGTGCCAGCAGTGGAGACAGGCAAAGGCTCTACAATGAGCAGTTCTTC; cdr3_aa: CASSGDRQRLYNEQFF
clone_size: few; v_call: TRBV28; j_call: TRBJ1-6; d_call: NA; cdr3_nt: TGTGCCAGCAGTTTCTCTGACAGAGGCTCCTATAATTCACCCCTCCACTTT; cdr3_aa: CASSFSDRGSYNSPLHF
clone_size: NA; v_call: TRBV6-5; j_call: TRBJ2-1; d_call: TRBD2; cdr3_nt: TGTGCCAGCACCAAGAGGACTAGTCCGATCGATGAGCAGTTCTTC; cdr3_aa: CASTKRTSPIDEQFF
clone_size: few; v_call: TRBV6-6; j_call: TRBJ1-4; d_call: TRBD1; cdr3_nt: TGTGCCAGCCGGGACAGCTTTAATGAAAAACTGTTTTTT; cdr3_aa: CASRDSFNEKLFF
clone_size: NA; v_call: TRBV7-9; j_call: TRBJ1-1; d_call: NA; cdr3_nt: TGTGCCAGCAGCTACCCTTACGGGGCTTTCTTT; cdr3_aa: CASSYPYGAFF
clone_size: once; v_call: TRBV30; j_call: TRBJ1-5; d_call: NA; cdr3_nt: TGTGCCTGGAGTCCTCCGGGGGGACCATATAGCAATCAGCCCCAGCATTTT; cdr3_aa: CAWSPPGGPYSNQPQHF
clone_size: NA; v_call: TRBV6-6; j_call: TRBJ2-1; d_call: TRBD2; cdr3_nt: TGTGCCAGCAGGAACCTAGCGGCCTACAATGAGCAGTTCTTC; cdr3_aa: CASRNLAAYNEQFF
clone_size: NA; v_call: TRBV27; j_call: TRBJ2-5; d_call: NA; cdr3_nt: TGTGCCAGCAGACCCCTAGGATCGGGTGAGACCCAGTACTTC; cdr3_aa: CASRPLGSGETQYF
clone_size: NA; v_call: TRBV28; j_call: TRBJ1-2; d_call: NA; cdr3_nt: TGTGCCAGCAGCCTCCGGGTGGGTCGTGACTACACCTTC; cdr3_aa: CASSLRVGRDYTF
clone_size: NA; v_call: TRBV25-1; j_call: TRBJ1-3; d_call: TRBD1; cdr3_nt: TGTGCCAGCAGTGAATTGGACAGGGCCACTGTCGGAAACACCATATATTTT; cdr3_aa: CASSELDRATVGNTIYF
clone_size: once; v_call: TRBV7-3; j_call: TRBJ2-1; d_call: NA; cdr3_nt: TGTGCCAGCAGCCCGGGTCCGCCCTCCTACAATGAGCAGTTCTTC; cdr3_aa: CASSPGPPSYNEQFF